The rows below give T cell receptor beta chains drawn from one sample of a study of T cell responses to AZD1222 COVID-19 vaccine. TCRdb keeps only in-frame clones here, not all; method: immunoSEQ multiplex PCR. The data contain 45,000 or so clones, 90% of them seen just once; the ten biggest clones take up about a third. The sequences come from peripheral blood, collected 28 days after the second AZD1222 dose. These receptors came from an adult who received the AZD1222 COVID-19 vaccine. Both conserved end residues are part of each CDR3. D genes are given only for firm matches. Clone size appears in some rows only: once, few, many, or a class for an expanded clone.

CDR3 protein: CASSADRGSYEQYF; CDR3 DNA: TGTGCCAGCAGTGCGGACAGGGGGTCCTACGAGCAGTACTTC; J gene: TRBJ2-7; D gene: TRBD1; clone size: .; V gene: TRBV27
CDR3 protein: CASSIKGAGVMNTEAFF; CDR3 DNA: TGTGCCAGTAGTATAAAGGGGGCAGGGGTCATGAACACTGAAGCTTTCTTT; J gene: TRBJ1-1; D gene: TRBD1; clone size: .; V gene: TRBV19
CDR3 protein: CASRLTGAGGSTDTQYF; CDR3 DNA: TGTGCCAGCAGGCTGACGGGAGCGGGGGGGAGCACAGATACGCAGTATTTT; J gene: TRBJ2-3; D gene: TRBD2; clone size: .; V gene: TRBV2
CDR3 protein: CASSLVTGQTYEQYF; CDR3 DNA: TGTGCCAGCAGCTTAGTAACGGGCCAGACCTACGAGCAGTACTTC; J gene: TRBJ2-7; D gene: .; clone size: .; V gene: TRBV7-9
CDR3 protein: CASSRQGAGTEAFF; CDR3 DNA: TGTGCCAGCAGCCGGCAGGGGGCGGGCACTGAAGCTTTCTTT; J gene: TRBJ1-1; D gene: TRBD1; clone size: .; V gene: TRBV7-8
CDR3 protein: CASTDQGRTEAFF; CDR3 DNA: TGCGCCAGCACTGATCAGGGAAGGACTGAAGCTTTCTTT; J gene: TRBJ1-1; D gene: .; clone size: .; V gene: TRBV5-1
CDR3 protein: CASSQGGSTNEKLFF; CDR3 DNA: TGTGCCAGCAGTCAAGGGGGGTCAACTAATGAAAAACTGTTTTTT; J gene: TRBJ1-4; D gene: .; clone size: .; V gene: TRBV2
CDR3 protein: CSVESVSGNTIYF; CDR3 DNA: TGCAGCGTTGAATCGGTCTCTGGAAACACCATATATTTT; J gene: TRBJ1-3; D gene: .; clone size: .; V gene: TRBV29-1
CDR3 protein: CSASLTGSYEQYF; CDR3 DNA: TGCAGTGCTAGTCTTACAGGGTCCTACGAGCAGTACTTC; J gene: TRBJ2-7; D gene: .; clone size: few; V gene: TRBV20-1
CDR3 protein: CAWRENSNQPQHF; CDR3 DNA: TGTGCCTGGAGGGAGAATAGCAATCAGCCCCAGCATTTT; J gene: TRBJ1-5; D gene: .; clone size: .; V gene: TRBV30
CDR3 protein: CASKEGQGQSYEQYF; CDR3 DNA: TGTGCCAGCAAGGAGGGACAGGGTCAATCCTACGAGCAGTACTTC; J gene: TRBJ2-7; D gene: TRBD1; clone size: .; V gene: TRBV6-5
CDR3 protein: CASSQETAGQMPRELFF; CDR3 DNA: TGCGCCAGCAGCCAAGAGACCGCGGGACAGATGCCTCGGGAACTGTTTTTT; J gene: TRBJ1-4; D gene: TRBD1; clone size: .; V gene: TRBV4-3
CDR3 protein: CASSFQSSGGSEQYF; CDR3 DNA: TGTGCCAGCAGTTTCCAGTCTAGCGGGGGGAGCGAGCAGTACTTC; J gene: TRBJ2-7; D gene: TRBD2; clone size: .; V gene: TRBV27
CDR3 protein: CASSLFTSGDTDTQYF; CDR3 DNA: TGCGCCAGCAGCTTGTTCACTAGCGGGGACACAGATACGCAGTATTTT; J gene: TRBJ2-3; D gene: TRBD2; clone size: .; V gene: TRBV5-1
CDR3 protein: CASSYDGTANEKLFF; CDR3 DNA: TGTGCCAGCAGTTATGACGGGACAGCTAATGAAAAACTGTTTTTT; J gene: TRBJ1-4; D gene: TRBD1; clone size: .; V gene: TRBV6-5
CDR3 protein: CAISKDRQTGNTIYF; CDR3 DNA: TGTGCCATCAGTAAAGACAGGCAGACTGGAAACACCATATATTTT; J gene: TRBJ1-3; D gene: .; clone size: .; V gene: TRBV10-3
CDR3 protein: CSVNPGQINTEAFF; CDR3 DNA: TGCAGCGTTAACCCTGGACAGATAAACACTGAAGCTTTCTTT; J gene: TRBJ1-1; D gene: .; clone size: .; V gene: TRBV29-1
CDR3 protein: CASSPTGSPLRNEQFF; CDR3 DNA: TGCGCCAGCAGCCCTACAGGGTCTCCCCTGAGGAATGAGCAGTTCTTC; J gene: TRBJ2-1; D gene: .; clone size: .; V gene: TRBV4-1
CDR3 protein: CASSQKGSGTEAFF; CDR3 DNA: TGCGCCAGCAGCCAAAAGGGGTCGGGGACTGAAGCTTTCTTT; J gene: TRBJ1-1; D gene: .; clone size: .; V gene: TRBV5-1
CDR3 protein: CASSYPNTDTQYF; CDR3 DNA: TGTGCCAGCAGTTACCCCAACACAGATACGCAGTATTTT; J gene: TRBJ2-3; D gene: .; clone size: few; V gene: TRBV6-2/TRBV6-3
CDR3 protein: CASSPWGATLGTEAFF; CDR3 DNA: TGTGCCAGCTCACCTTGGGGGGCCACTTTGGGCACTGAAGCTTTCTTT; J gene: TRBJ1-1; D gene: .; clone size: .; V gene: TRBV18
CDR3 protein: CASSYDLDSGQAFYEQYF; CDR3 DNA: TGTGCCAGCAGTTACGATCTAGATTCGGGACAGGCTTTCTACGAGCAGTACTTC; J gene: TRBJ2-7; D gene: TRBD1; clone size: once; V gene: TRBV6-2/TRBV6-3